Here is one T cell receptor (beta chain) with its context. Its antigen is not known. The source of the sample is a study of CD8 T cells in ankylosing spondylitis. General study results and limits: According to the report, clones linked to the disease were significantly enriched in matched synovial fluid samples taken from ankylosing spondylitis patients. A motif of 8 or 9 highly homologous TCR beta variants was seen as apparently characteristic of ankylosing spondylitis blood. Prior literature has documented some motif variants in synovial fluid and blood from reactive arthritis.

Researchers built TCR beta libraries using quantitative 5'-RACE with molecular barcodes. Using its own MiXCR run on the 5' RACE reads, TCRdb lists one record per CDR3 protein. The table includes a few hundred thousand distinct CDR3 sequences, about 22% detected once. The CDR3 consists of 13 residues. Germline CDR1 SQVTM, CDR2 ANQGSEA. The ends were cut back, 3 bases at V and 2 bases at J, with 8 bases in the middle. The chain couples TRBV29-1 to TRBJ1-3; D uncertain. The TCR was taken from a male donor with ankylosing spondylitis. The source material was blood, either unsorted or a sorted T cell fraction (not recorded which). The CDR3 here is CSVEDYPGNTIYF. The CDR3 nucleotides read TGCAGCGTTGAGGACTACCCTGGAAACACCATATATTTT.